The clone carrying this T cell receptor (beta chain) was picked up one time. Authors' methods: For nucleated cells, counts were estimated from reference gene primer amplification. Assay: immunoSEQ multiplex PCR; the TCRdb copy retains only in-frame clones and omits some. V and J calls plus clone size are reproduced from that table; the DNA served to infer D and trimming. Among around 68,000 clones listed, around 87% were seen once. This specimen comes from a study of blood T cell repertoires in COVID-19. The wider study: The study drew acute and convalescent COVID-19 samples from the United States, Italy and Spain. Nucleic acid was either cDNA or gDNA, and it came from T cells, B-cell-depleted T cells, or PBMCs.

Germline values: CDR1 SGHAT, CDR2 FQDESV (reference sequence). The ends were cut back, 1 base at V and 4 bases at J, with 13 bases in the middle. The CDR3 is 15 amino acids. The source of this sequence is a man in his fifties with active COVID-19. Specimen: peripheral blood. The V and J genes are TRBV11-1 and TRBJ2-5; perhaps TRBD2 as D (5 bases). CDR3 loop: CASSLGAGGGETQYF. As DNA, the CDR3 is TGTGCCAGCAGCTTAGGGGCAGGAGGTGGAGAGACCCAGTACTTC.